This T cell receptor (beta chain) appears in the sequencing data of a study of PD-L1 blockade in urothelial cancer. CDR1 and CDR2 (germline): SGHNT, YYREEE (reference sequence). Trimming removed 0 bases from V and 5 bases from J; junction bases left unmatched: 5. This CDR3 is 15 amino acids long. Measured with immunoSEQ multiplex PCR; TCRdb has only the in-frame clones, and not every one. The data contain 50,000 to 65,000 clones, about 86% of them singletons. The chain combines TRBV5-4 with TRBJ2-1, with 7 bases identical to TRBD1. The sequencing here drew on PBMCs, taken around atezolizumab (anti-PD-L1) treatment. The TCR originated in a man aged 45 to 65 with urothelial cancer. The CDR3: CASSLVTGTHNEQFF. The CDR3 DNA sequence: TGTGCCAGCAGCTTGGTGACAGGGACCCACAATGAGCAGTTCTTC.